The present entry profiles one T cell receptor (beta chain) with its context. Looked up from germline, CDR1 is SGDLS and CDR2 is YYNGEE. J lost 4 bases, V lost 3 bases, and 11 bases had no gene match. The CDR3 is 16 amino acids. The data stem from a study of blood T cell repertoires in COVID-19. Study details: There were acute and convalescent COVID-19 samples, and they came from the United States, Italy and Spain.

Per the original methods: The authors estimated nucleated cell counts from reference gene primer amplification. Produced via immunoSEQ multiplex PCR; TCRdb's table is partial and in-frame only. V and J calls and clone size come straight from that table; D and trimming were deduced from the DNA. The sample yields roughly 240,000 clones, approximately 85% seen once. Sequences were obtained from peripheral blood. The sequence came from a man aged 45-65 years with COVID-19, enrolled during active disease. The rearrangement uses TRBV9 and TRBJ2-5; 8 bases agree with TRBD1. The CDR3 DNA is TGTGCCAGCAGCGCTGCACCGGGACAGGTGACAGAGACCCAGTACTTC. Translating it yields CASSAAPGQVTETQYF.